This is a list of T cell receptor beta chains from one sample in a study of cytomegalovirus exposure and HLA in healthy donors. Sequencing was performed with immunoSEQ multiplex PCR; in TCRdb, only in-frame clones are kept and a portion is missing. The sample consists of roughly 100,000 clones, 75% to 85% of them appearing once. The sequenced sample consisted of PBMCs. These receptor sequences come from a woman between 18 and 29 years old in good health and CMV-seropositive. Each CDR3 is given with its conserved first and last residue. The D gene is left open where the match is weak. A clone size is listed for some rows: how often the clone was seen (once, few, many), or a class if it is expanded.

cdr3_length,clone_size,v_call,j_call,d_call,cdr3_nt,cdr3_aa
16,NA,TRBV7-8,TRBJ2-3,NA,TGTGCCAGCAGCGCGTTATCAGGGGAAAGCACAGATACGCAGTATTTT,CASSALSGESTDTQYF
14,NA,TRBV7-2,TRBJ2-7,TRBD2,TGTGCCAGCAGCATGACTAGCACCCTTCTTGAGCAGTACTTC,CASSMTSTLLEQYF
15,NA,TRBV5-6,TRBJ2-1,NA,TGTGCCAGCAGCCCGGTCGTACGAACCTACAATGAGCAGTTCTTC,CASSPVVRTYNEQFF
12,NA,TRBV29-1,TRBJ2-7,NA,TGCAGCGTTGCCTCTAGCGACTACGAGCAGTACTTC,CSVASSDYEQYF
13,NA,TRBV2,TRBJ2-1,NA,TGTGCCAGCAGCTCCCAGGAATACAATGAGCAGTTCTTC,CASSSQEYNEQFF
14,NA,TRBV4-3,TRBJ1-2,NA,TGCGCCAGCAGCCAAGGTGACAGCAGCTATGGCTACACCTTC,CASSQGDSSYGYTF
13,NA,TRBV29-1,TRBJ2-7,NA,TGCAGCGTAGCCCACTTGACAGAGGAGGGGCAGTACTTC,CSVAHLTEEGQYF
15,NA,TRBV4-3,TRBJ1-4,NA,TGCGCCAGCAGCCAAGGGGGCAGCCGGGATGAAAAACTGTTTTTT,CASSQGGSRDEKLFF
14,NA,TRBV2,TRBJ1-6,TRBD1,TGTGCCAGCAGTGCGGGACAGGGAAGCTCACCCCTCCACTTT,CASSAGQGSSPLHF
14,NA,TRBV15,TRBJ2-7,TRBD1,TGTGCCACCAGCAGAGGGACAGACAGGGTCGAGCAGTACTTC,CATSRGTDRVEQYF
14,NA,TRBV5-4,TRBJ1-4,TRBD1,TGTGCCAGCAGCTTCGACAGGGGGAATGAAAAACTGTTTTTT,CASSFDRGNEKLFF
14,few,TRBV15,TRBJ2-7,TRBD2,TGTGCCACCAGCAGAGGGACTAGCGGGTACGAGCAGTACTTC,CATSRGTSGYEQYF
15,NA,TRBV6-5,TRBJ2-2,TRBD2,TGTGCCAGCAGTTACTCAGGGGAGGGCACCGGGGAGCTGTTTTTT,CASSYSGEGTGELFF
13,few,TRBV6-6,TRBJ2-2,NA,TGTGCCAGCCGGGGGTCCAACACCGGGGAGCTGTTTTTT,CASRGSNTGELFF
16,once,TRBV28,TRBJ1-2,NA,TGTGCCAGCAGTTTAGGGACACCGCGAGGGGGCTATGGCTACACCTTC,CASSLGTPRGGYGYTF
14,few,TRBV6-5,TRBJ2-1,TRBD2,TGTGCCACCGAGACTAGCGGGAGTCGCAATGAGCAGTTCTTC,CATETSGSRNEQFF
16,NA,TRBV5-5,TRBJ2-3,TRBD2,TGTGCCAGCAGCTTTCGCGGGCTAGCGGGCACAGATACGCAGTATTTT,CASSFRGLAGTDTQYF
16,NA,TRBV25-1,TRBJ2-3,NA,TGTGCCAGCAGTGAAGCCTGGCAGGGGTCCAGAGATACGCAGTATTTT,CASSEAWQGSRDTQYF
15,few,TRBV6-4,TRBJ1-1,TRBD1,TGTGCCAGCAGTTACTCGGCAGGGGGGAACACTGAAGCTTTCTTT,CASSYSAGGNTEAFF
14,NA,TRBV6-1,TRBJ1-2,TRBD1,TGTGCCAGCAGTGAGACAGGGTGGGGGTATGGCTACACCTTC,CASSETGWGYGYTF
14,NA,TRBV7-9,TRBJ1-5,NA,TGTGCCAGCAGCTATCAGGGGTTTGATCAGCCCCAGCATTTT,CASSYQGFDQPQHF
15,NA,TRBV2,TRBJ1-1,NA,TGTGCCAGCAGGGACTCCAGGGGCAGGTGGACTGAAGCTTTCTTT,CASRDSRGRWTEAFF
14,NA,TRBV2,TRBJ2-2,NA,TGTGCCAGCAGGGCCAGGGGCGAGACCGGGGAGCTGTTTTTT,CASRARGETGELFF
13,NA,TRBV27,TRBJ1-2,TRBD1,TGTGCCAGCAGTTTTGCGGACAGGGCAGGCTACACCTTC,CASSFADRAGYTF
15,few,TRBV5-1,TRBJ1-2,TRBD1,TGCGCCAGCAGCTACAGCCGACAGGGTGTGGAAGGCTACACCTTC,CASSYSRQGVEGYTF
13,NA,TRBV25-1,TRBJ1-1,TRBD1,TGTGCCAACGGGACAGGCGTGAACACTGAAGCTTTCTTT,CANGTGVNTEAFF